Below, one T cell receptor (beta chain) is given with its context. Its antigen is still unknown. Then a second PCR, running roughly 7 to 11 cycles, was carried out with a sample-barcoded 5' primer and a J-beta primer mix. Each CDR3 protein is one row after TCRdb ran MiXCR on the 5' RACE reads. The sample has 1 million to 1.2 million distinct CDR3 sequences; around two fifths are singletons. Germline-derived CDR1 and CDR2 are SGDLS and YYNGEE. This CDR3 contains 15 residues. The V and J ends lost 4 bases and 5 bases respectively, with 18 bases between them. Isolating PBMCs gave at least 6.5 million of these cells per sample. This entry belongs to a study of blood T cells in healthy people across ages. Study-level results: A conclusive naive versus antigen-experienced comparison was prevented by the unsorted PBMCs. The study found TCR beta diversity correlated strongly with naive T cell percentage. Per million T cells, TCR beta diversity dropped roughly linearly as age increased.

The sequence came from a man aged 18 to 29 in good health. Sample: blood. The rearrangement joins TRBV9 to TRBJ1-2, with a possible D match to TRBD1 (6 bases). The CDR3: CASSLATTGPYGYTF. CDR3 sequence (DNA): TGTGCCAGCAGCTTAGCCACGACAGGTCCGTATGGCTACACCTTC.